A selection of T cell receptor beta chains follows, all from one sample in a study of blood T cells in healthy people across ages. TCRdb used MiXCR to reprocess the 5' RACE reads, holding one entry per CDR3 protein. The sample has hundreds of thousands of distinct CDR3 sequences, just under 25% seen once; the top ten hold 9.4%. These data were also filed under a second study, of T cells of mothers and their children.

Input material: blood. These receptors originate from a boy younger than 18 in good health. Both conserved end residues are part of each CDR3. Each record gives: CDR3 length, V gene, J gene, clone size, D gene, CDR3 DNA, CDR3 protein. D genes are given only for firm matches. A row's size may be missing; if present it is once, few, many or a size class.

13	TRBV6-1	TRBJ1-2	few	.	TGTGCCAGCAGTGAAGACAGCAACTATGGCTACACCTTC	CASSEDSNYGYTF
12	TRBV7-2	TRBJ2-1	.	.	TGTGCCAGCACCGTCGGGGTGAGTGAGCAGTTCTTC	CASTVGVSEQFF
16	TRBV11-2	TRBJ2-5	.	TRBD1	TGTGCCAGCAGCTTGACAGGGATAGGAATCGGTGAGACCCAGTACTTC	CASSLTGIGIGETQYF
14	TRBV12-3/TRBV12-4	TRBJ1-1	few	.	TGTGCCAGCAGTTTGGGAGAGATGAACGCTGAAGCTTTCTTT	CASSLGEMNAEAFF
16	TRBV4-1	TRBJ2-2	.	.	TGCGCCAGCAGCCAAAACCCGGGAACGAACACCGGGGAGCTGTTTTTT	CASSQNPGTNTGELFF
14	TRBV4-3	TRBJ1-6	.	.	TGCGCCAGCAGCCAGAGGGTAGGGGATTCACCCCTCCACTTT	CASSQRVGDSPLHF
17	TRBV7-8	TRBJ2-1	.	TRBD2	TGTGCCAGCAGCTTAACCCTCCCGGGACTAGACGACAATGAGCAGTTCTTC	CASSLTLPGLDDNEQFF
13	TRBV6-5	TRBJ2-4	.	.	TGTGCCATCCGTGACAGAGCCAAAAACATTCAGTACTTC	CAIRDRAKNIQYF
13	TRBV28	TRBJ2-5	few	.	TGTGCCAGCAGTTATTTGGCGATACAGACCCAGTACTTC	CASSYLAIQTQYF
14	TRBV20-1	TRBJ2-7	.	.	TGCAGTGCTAGAGAAGTCAAGGGGTTTTACGAGCAGTACTTC	CSAREVKGFYEQYF
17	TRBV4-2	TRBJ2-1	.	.	TGTGCCAGCAGCCAAGCAACGGCAAGAGCTAGAAACAATGAGCAGTTCTTC	CASSQATARARNNEQFF
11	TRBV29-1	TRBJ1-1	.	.	TGCAGCGTGACCTCCCACACTGAAGCTTTCTTT	CSVTSHTEAFF
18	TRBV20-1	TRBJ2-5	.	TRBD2	TGCAGTGCTAGAGTGACGCAGGGCGGGGGGTTTTTTCAAGAGACCCAGTACTTC	CSARVTQGGGFFQETQYF
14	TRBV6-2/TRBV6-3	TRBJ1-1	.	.	TGTGCCAGCAGATATACGGACGGATACACTGAAGCTTTCTTT	CASRYTDGYTEAFF
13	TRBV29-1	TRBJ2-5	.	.	TGCAGCGTTGCGATTAGAGAACAAGAGACCCAGTACTTC	CSVAIREQETQYF
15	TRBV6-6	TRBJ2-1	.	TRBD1	TGTGCCAGCAGTTGCCCCGGGACAGCCTACAATGAGCAGTTCTTC	CASSCPGTAYNEQFF
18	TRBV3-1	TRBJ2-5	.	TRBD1	TGTGCCAGCAGCCTGATACCGGGACAGGGGCGACTAGGAGAGACCCAGTACTTC	CASSLIPGQGRLGETQYF
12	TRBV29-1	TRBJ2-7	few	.	TGCAGCGCATCGGACAGTTTCTACGAGCAGTACTTC	CSASDSFYEQYF
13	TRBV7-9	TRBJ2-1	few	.	TGTGCCAGCTGGAGGGAGTCGATGAATGAGCAGTTCTTC	CASWRESMNEQFF
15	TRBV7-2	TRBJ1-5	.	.	TGTGCCAGCAGCTTAGGGGTCTTCGGCAATCAGCCCCAGCATTTT	CASSLGVFGNQPQHF
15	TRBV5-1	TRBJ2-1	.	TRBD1	TGCGCCAGCAGCCGGGACAGGGGGCAGGTTTATGAGCAGTTCTTC	CASSRDRGQVYEQFF
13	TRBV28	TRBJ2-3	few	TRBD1	TGTGCCAGCAGTTTCGACAGGGGAGATACGCAGTATTTT	CASSFDRGDTQYF
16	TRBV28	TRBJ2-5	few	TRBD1	TGTGCCAGCAGTCTATCCCCCGGGACAGGACAAGAGACCCAGTACTTC	CASSLSPGTGQETQYF
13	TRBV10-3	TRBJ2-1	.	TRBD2	TGTGCCATCAGTCTAGCGGGCTACAATGAGCAGTTCTTC	CAISLAGYNEQFF
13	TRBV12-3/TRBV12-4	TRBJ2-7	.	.	TGTGCCAGCAGTTTTCAAGTTGGGAGGGAGCAGTACTTC	CASSFQVGREQYF
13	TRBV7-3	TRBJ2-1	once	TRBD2	TGTGCCAGCAGGCTAGCGGGGGACGGGGAGCAGTTCTTC	CASRLAGDGEQFF
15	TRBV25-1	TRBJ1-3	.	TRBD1	TGTGCCAGCAGGCCATCACAGGGGTCTGGAAACACCATATATTTT	CASRPSQGSGNTIYF
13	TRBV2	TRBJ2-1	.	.	TGTGCCAGCAGTGAGGGAATGGGCAATGAGCAGTTCTTC	CASSEGMGNEQFF
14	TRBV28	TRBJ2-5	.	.	TGTGCCAGCAGTTATCCGGGCCTAGAGGAGACCCAGTACTTC	CASSYPGLEETQYF
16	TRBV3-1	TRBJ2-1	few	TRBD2	TGTGCCAGCAGCCAACAAACTAGCGGCCCCTACAATGAGCAGTTCTTC	CASSQQTSGPYNEQFF